A single sample gave rise to the 9 T cell receptor beta chains below, sequenced in a study of blood T cell repertoires in COVID-19. Produced via immunoSEQ multiplex PCR; TCRdb's table is partial and in-frame only. This sample has some 340,000 clones, with approximately 82% found just once. Sequencing used peripheral blood. These receptors were collected from a young man with active or convalescent COVID-19.

The chain carries TRBV4-2 and TRBJ1-5; TRBD1 matches at 7 bases. The CDR3 runs to 15 residues. With V trimmed by 4 bases and J by 4 bases, 7 bases remained unmatched. Germline V gene data show CDR1 as LGHNA and CDR2 as YNFKEQ. The CDR3 DNA is TGTGCCAGCAGCCCCAGTCAGGACAGGAATCAGCCCCAGCATTTT. Translated: CASSPSQDRNQPQHF.

This clone appeared a single time. V and J are TRBV9 and TRBJ1-2; D possibly corresponds to TRBD1 (6 bases). This CDR3 has 15 amino acids. Germline V gene data show CDR1 as SGDLS and CDR2 as YYNGEE. The V end lost 3 bases, the J end lost 3 bases, and 15 bases lay between the germline ends. CDR3 nucleotide sequence: TGTGCCAGCAGCGAGGGACAACGTGGGGACTATGGCTACACCTTC. This codes for CASSEGQRGDYGYTF. The entire variable domain, with the rest obtained from reference TRBV9 and TRBJ1-2, is as follows: DSGVTQTPKHLITATGQRVTLRCSPRSGDLSVYWYQQSLDQGLQFLIQYYNGEERAKGNILERFSAQQFPDLHSELNLSSLELGDSALYFCASSEGQRGDYGYTFGSGTRLTVV.

The chain joins TRBV7-9 to TRBJ2-7; 9 nucleotides match TRBD1. V lost 4 bases and J lost 3; bases outside the gene matches: 13. Germline-derived CDR1 and CDR2 are SEHNR and FQNEAQ (reference sequence). The CDR3 is 17 amino acids. The CDR3 spells CASSSTSGTGKLYEQYF. The CDR3 region has the DNA TGTGCCAGCAGCTCGACTTCCGGGACAGGGAAGCTCTACGAGCAGTACTTC.

V usage is TRBV5-8 and J usage is TRBJ2-1; 8 nucleotides match TRBD1. The ends lost 0 bases at V and 6 bases at J; junction bases unmatched: 5. CDR3 size: 15 residues. Germline CDR1 is SGHTS and CDR2 is YDEGEE. The CDR3 sequence is CASSLGATGGNEQFF. Written as DNA, the CDR3 is TGTGCCAGCAGCTTGGGGGCTACAGGGGGCAATGAGCAGTTCTTC.

This CDR3 reads CASSPPTGNYEQYF. As DNA, the CDR3 is TGTGCCAGCAGTCCCCCGACAGGGAACTACGAGCAGTACTTC. The rearrangement uses TRBV28 and TRBJ2-7; 7 nucleotides match TRBD1. Germline V gives CDR1 MDHEN, CDR2 SYDVKM. V lost 5 bases, J lost 3 bases, and 7 bases stayed unmatched. This CDR3 comprises 14 residues.

The V and J genes are TRBV19 and TRBJ1-1; D may be TRBD1 (6 bases). V lost 3 bases and J lost 2, with 10 bases in between. This CDR3 spans 14 amino acids. Germline-derived CDR1 and CDR2 are LNHDA and SQIVND (reference sequence). CDR3 residues: CASSMVGGNTEAFF. The CDR3 DNA sequence: TGTGCCAGTAGTATGGTAGGGGGAAACACTGAAGCTTTCTTT.

J is TRBJ2-1 and V is TRBV11-2; 9 positions agree with TRBD2. V shed 4 bases and J 8 bases; nucleotides not matched to a gene: 9. The germline V gene encodes CDR1 SGHAT and CDR2 FQNNGV. This CDR3 has 15 amino acids. CDR3 sequence (DNA): TGTGCCAGCAGCTCTCTAGCGGGACCTGACTATGAGCAGTTCTTC. Translating it yields CASSSLAGPDYEQFF.

The chain links TRBV10-2 to TRBJ1-1; no clear D gene. V lost 3 bases to trimming and J lost 2 bases, with 13 bases between them. The CDR3 loop spans 15 amino acids. The V gene's germline CDR1 is WSHSY and CDR2 SAAADI. The CDR3 loop is CASSETTEPNTEAFF. For the CDR3, the DNA is TGCGCCAGCAGTGAAACAACAGAACCTAACACTGAAGCTTTCTTT.

This chain uses TRBV4-1 with TRBJ1-5, with D unresolved. Germline V gene data show CDR1 as MGHRA and CDR2 as YSYEKL. V gave up 0 bases and J gave up 7 bases, with 13 bases separating them. The CDR3 has 15 amino acids. The CDR3 protein is CASSQDRRVRQPQHF. As DNA, the CDR3 is TGCGCCAGCAGCCAAGATCGGAGAGTGCGCCAGCCCCAGCATTTT.